This record looks at one TCR beta chain sequence and its context. How the authors handled the data: Estimates of nucleated cell counts were drawn from the amplification of reference gene primers. Measured with immunoSEQ multiplex PCR; TCRdb has only the in-frame clones, and not every one. That table is the source of V, J and clone size, and D and trimming were worked out from the DNA. The sample lists about 150,000 clones; 60% to 80% were seen once. The record originates from a study of blood T cell repertoires in COVID-19. Study-level background: COVID-19 samples from acute and convalescent phases originated in the United States, Italy and Spain.

The CDR3 runs to 16 residues. Germline V gene sequence: CDR1 SGHTA, CDR2 FQGNSA. Trimming took 4 bases from V and 2 from J; bases not matched to a gene: 10. This sequence was found in a man between 60 and 70 years old who had recovered from COVID-19. The rearrangement links TRBV7-2 to TRBJ2-5, with 7 bases identical to TRBD2. Sequencing was done on a sample of peripheral blood. This CDR3 is CASSSSPPGGQETQYF. The CDR3 DNA reads as TGTGCCAGCAGCTCTAGTCCCCCGGGGGGTCAAGAGACCCAGTACTTC. The variable domain in full, completed from reference TRBV7-2 and TRBJ2-5, reads GAGVSQSPSNKVTEKGKDVELRCDPISGHTALYWYRQSLGQGLEFLIYFQGNSAPDKSGLPSDRFSAERTGGSVSTLTIQRTQQEDSAVYLCASSSSPPGGQETQYFGPGTRLLVL.